This T cell receptor (beta chain) was found in a study of blood T cells in healthy people across ages. Study findings and constraints: Roughly linear declines in TCR beta diversity per million T cells occurred with age. Diversity was higher, and naive CD4+ cells more numerous, in long-lived donors than in aged donors.

With regard to this clonotype: Its antigen remains unknown.

Every sample yielded at least 6.5 million isolated PBMCs. Sample-barcoded 5' priming and a J-beta primer mix drove a second PCR of roughly 6 to 12 cycles. A minimum of 2.5 million CDR3-containing paired-end reads was obtained for each sample. MiXCR, run by TCRdb on the 5' RACE reads, gives a single entry per CDR3 protein. The sample holds about 1.6 million distinct CDR3 sequences, around 35% seen once. The CDR3 consists of 13 residues. Trimming left V 4 bases short and J 5 bases short, with 11 bases between. The germline V gene has CDR1 WNHNN and CDR2 SYGVQD (reference sequence). The chain couples TRBV10-1 to TRBJ1-2, with D uncertain. The TCR originated in a woman aged 25 to 39 in good health. The specimen sequenced was blood. In DNA, the CDR3 is TGCGCCAGCAGTGCCGAGGGAGCGTATGGCTACACCTTC. Amino acid sequence: CASSAEGAYGYTF.